Detailed here is one T cell receptor (beta chain). Its antigen is currently unknown. Repertoires were generated with immunoSEQ multiplex PCR, while TCRdb's copy carries only in-frame clones and drops some. The data contain around 650,000 clones, about 96% of them singletons. The sample belongs to a study of shared clonotypes between healthy human individuals. Study context: CD8 memory received one plate per donor, CD8 naive two, CD4 memory three and CD4 naive three. Study-wide findings and caveats: Across subsets, estimated richness was generally greater for naive than for memory populations.

Deletions cut 1 base from V and 8 bases from J, with 20 bases between. The CDR3 extends over 15 amino acids. Germline CDR1 is GTSNPN and CDR2 is SVGIG (reference sequence). Terminally differentiated effector memory CD45RA+ cells were excluded from the naive CD8 cells, which were CD45RO-negative and positively selected for CCR7. Sequenced material: naive CD8+ T cells sorted from blood. This chain joins TRBV30 and TRBJ1-1; D uncertain. This clonotype was sampled from a woman aged 25 to 45 in good health. DNA of the CDR3: TGTGCCTGGAGTGCCGCCCGGAAGTCTGACGGGGAAGCTTTCTTT. Translating gives CAWSAARKSDGEAFF. The full variable domain, with the rest looked up from reference TRBV30 and TRBJ1-1, is SQTIHQWPATLVQPVGSPLSLECTVEGTSNPNLYWYRQAAGRGLQLLFYSVGIGQISSEVPQNLSASRPQDRQFILSSKKLLLSDSGFYLCAWSAARKSDGEAFFGQGTRLTVV.